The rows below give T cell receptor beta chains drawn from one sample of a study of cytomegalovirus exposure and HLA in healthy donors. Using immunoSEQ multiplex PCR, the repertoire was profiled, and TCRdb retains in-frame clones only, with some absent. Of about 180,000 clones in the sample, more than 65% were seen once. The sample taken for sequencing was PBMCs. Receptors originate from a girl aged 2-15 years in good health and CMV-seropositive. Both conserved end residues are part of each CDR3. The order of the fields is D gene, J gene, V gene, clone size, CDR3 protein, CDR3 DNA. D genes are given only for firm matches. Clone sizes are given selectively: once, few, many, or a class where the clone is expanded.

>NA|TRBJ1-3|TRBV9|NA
CASGGSRGGNTIYF
TGTGCCAGCGGGGGGTCACGAGGAGGAAACACCATATATTTT
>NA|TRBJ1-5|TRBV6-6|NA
CAIQGLYSQPQHF
TGTGCCATCCAGGGACTCTACTCCCAGCCCCAGCATTTT
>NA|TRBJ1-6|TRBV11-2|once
CASSLGTPDNSPLHF
TGTGCCAGCAGCTTAGGCACACCCGATAATTCACCCCTCCACTTT
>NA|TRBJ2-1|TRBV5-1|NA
CASSPGLEGRQNNEQFF
TGCGCCAGCAGCCCCGGCCTGGAGGGAAGGCAGAACAATGAGCAGTTCTTC
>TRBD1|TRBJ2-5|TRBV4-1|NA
CASSQRTGMETQYF
TGCGCCAGCAGCCAAAGGACAGGGATGGAGACCCAGTACTTC
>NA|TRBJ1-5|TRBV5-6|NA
CASSLGQFNQPQHF
TGTGCCAGCAGCTTGGGACAGTTCAATCAGCCCCAGCATTTT
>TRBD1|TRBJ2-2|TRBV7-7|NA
CASSNDRGSATGELFF
TGTGCCAGCAGCAACGACAGGGGATCGGCCACCGGGGAGCTGTTTTTT
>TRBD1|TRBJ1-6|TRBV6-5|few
CASTSGDSYNSPLHF
TGTGCCAGCACCTCTGGGGACAGCTATAATTCACCCCTCCACTTT
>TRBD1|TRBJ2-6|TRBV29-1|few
CSVAYIPGQHSGANVLTF
TGCAGCGTCGCCTACATACCGGGACAGCACTCTGGGGCCAACGTCCTGACTTTC
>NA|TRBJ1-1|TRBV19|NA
CAIRGNTEAFF
TGTGCCATTCGAGGGAACACTGAAGCTTTCTTT
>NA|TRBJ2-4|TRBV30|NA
CAWSVVGAARDF
TGTGCCTGGAGTGTAGTTGGGGCGGCCAGGGACTTC
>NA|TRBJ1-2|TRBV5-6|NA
CASSISGLVYGYTF
TGTGCCAGCAGCATATCGGGACTGGTCTATGGCTACACCTTC
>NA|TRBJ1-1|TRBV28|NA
CASSLRQGSTEAFF
TGTGCCAGCAGCCTTCGGCAGGGGTCCACTGAAGCTTTCTTT
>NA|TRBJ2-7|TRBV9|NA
CASSVAQSSYEQYF
TGTGCCAGCAGCGTAGCACAGAGCTCCTACGAGCAGTACTTC
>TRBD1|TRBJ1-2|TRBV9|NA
CASSVLPDRGHGYTF
TGTGCCAGCAGCGTACTACCGGACAGGGGGCATGGCTACACCTTC
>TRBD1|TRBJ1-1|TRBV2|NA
CASRGQIAEAFF
TGTGCCAGCAGGGGACAGATAGCTGAAGCTTTCTTT
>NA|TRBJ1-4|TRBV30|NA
CAWSPGQHNEKLFF
TGTGCCTGGAGCCCCGGACAGCATAATGAAAAACTGTTTTTT
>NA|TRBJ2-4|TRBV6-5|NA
CASSYMLGGDIQYF
TGTGCCAGCAGTTACATGCTAGGCGGAGACATTCAGTACTTC
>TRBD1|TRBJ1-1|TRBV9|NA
CASSPSWDRGFVGAFF
TGTGCCAGCAGCCCCAGCTGGGACAGGGGGTTTGTTGGAGCTTTCTTT
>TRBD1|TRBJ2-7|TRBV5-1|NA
CASSLAGAGGEQYF
TGCGCCAGCAGCTTGGCCGGGGCAGGGGGCGAGCAGTACTTC
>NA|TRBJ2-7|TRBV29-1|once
CSVEISSYEQYF
TGCAGCGTTGAGATCAGCTCCTACGAGCAGTACTTC
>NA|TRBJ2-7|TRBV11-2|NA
CASSLGFSAKYYEQYF
TGTGCCAGCAGCTTAGGCTTTAGCGCAAAATACTACGAGCAGTACTTC
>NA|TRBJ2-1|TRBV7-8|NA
CASSRGGVAYNEQFF
TGTGCCAGCAGCCGAGGGGGTGTCGCCTACAATGAGCAGTTCTTC
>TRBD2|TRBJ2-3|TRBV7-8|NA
CASSLRLAGASTDTQYF
TGTGCCAGCAGCCTAAGACTAGCGGGGGCTAGCACAGATACGCAGTATTTT
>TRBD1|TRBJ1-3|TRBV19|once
CASSVDRGISGNTIYF
TGTGCCAGTAGTGTCGACAGGGGCATCTCTGGAAACACCATATATTTT
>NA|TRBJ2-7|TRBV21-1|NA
CASSRRMGLACSLGVYEQYF
TGTGCCAGCAGCCGTCGAATGGGACTAGCTTGCTCTCTCGGGGTCTACGAGCAGTACTTC
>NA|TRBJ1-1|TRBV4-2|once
CASSPLWRQQNTEAFF
TGTGCCAGCAGCCCTCTTTGGCGACAGCAGAACACTGAAGCTTTCTTT